This T cell receptor beta chain comes out of a study of OX40 agonist ivuxolimab in advanced cancers. Whole-study context: In this trial design, patients received ivuxolimab intravenously at 0.01 to 10 mg/kg every 2 weeks.

Produced via immunoSEQ multiplex PCR; TCRdb's table is partial and in-frame only. The sample lists 60,000 to 80,000 clones; roughly 80% were seen once. Regarding the study as a whole: The authors did not determine the antigen specificity of the expanded peripheral T cells.

Of note for this clone: Its target is unknown.

The CDR3 has 13 amino acids. Germline V gene data show CDR1 as MGHRA and CDR2 as YSYEKL. Trimming took off 4 bases at V and 4 bases at J, with 7 bases between the two ends. The clonotype was recovered from an adult with an advanced solid tumor such as melanoma, head and neck, liver or kidney cancer. The chain is built from TRBV4-1 and TRBJ2-2, with D unclear. Sample: CD4+ or CD8+ T cells sorted from blood, taken in a trial of the OX40 agonist ivuxolimab. This CDR3 is CASSPLATGELFF. CDR3 nucleotide sequence: TGCGCCAGCAGCCCCTTGGCCACCGGGGAGCTGTTTTTT.